This T cell receptor (beta chain) was captured by sequencing in a study of blood T cell repertoires in COVID-19. Study at large: COVID-19 samples, acute and convalescent, were from the United States, Italy and Spain. Sources were T cells, B-cell-depleted T cells, or PBMCs; the material itself was cDNA or gDNA.

Individuals aged about 18 to 89 years were recruited from roughly 23 US areas. Authors' analysis steps: Amplification from reference gene primers served as the basis for estimated nucleated cell counts. This table comes from immunoSEQ multiplex PCR, and its TCRdb copy is limited to in-frame clones, with some not included. That table gives V, J and clone size, and the DNA gave D and trimming. The data contain approximately 200,000 clones, 87% of them singletons. Germline V gene data show CDR1 as LGHDT and CDR2 as YNNKEL (reference sequence). V gave up 1 base and J gave up 8 bases, with 14 bases separating them. The CDR3 has 14 amino acids.

The J gene is TRBJ1-2, the V gene TRBV3-1 (or the pseudogene TRBV3-2), with no clear D. Input material: PBMCs or T cells enriched from blood (not recorded which). The clonotype comes from a man between 18 and 29 years old with acute COVID-19. CDR3 bases: TGTGCCAGCAGCCAAGTCTCGACAAGTGTGGGCTACACCTTC. It codes for CASSQVSTSVGYTF.